Below are 21 T cell receptor beta chains sequenced from a single sample in a study of T cell clonotyping in hematopoietic cell transplantation (dated by TCRdb to the early 2020s). The time point label corresponds to: 100 days after allo-HCT. Libraries were made using the immunoSEQ multiplex PCR assay. Entries here come from immuneACCESS through TCRdb and include only in-frame sequences with V and J called. Some clones fail to appear in such tables; in the studies checked, an unresolved V gene covers under half of the shortfall, and the cause of the remainder is unknown. The sample data list around 12,000 clones, and about four fifths of these were observed just once. The ten largest clonotypes hold less than 7% of the sample. The sequencing here drew on PBMCs, taken 100 days after allogeneic stem cell transplant. These receptors were obtained from a female patient between 35 and 55 years old who had an allogeneic stem cell transplant from a related donor, so T cells may come from the graft donor. Some clones in this sample may be carry-over from other donors' samples.

The V gene is TRBV11-2, the J gene TRBJ1-5; maybe TRBD1 (5 bases). V was shortened by 2 bases and J by 0 bases, with 8 bases between the two germline ends. This CDR3 contains 15 residues. CDR1 and CDR2 from the germline V gene are SGHAT and FQNNGV. CDR3 in DNA: TGTGCCAGCAGCTTACGAGACAGTAGCAATCAGCCCCAGCATTTT. This gives the protein CASSLRDSSNQPQHF.

This clone was detected once. The gene calls are TRBV29-1 and TRBJ2-1; TRBD2 matches at 13 bases. V lost 3 bases, J lost 0 bases, and 2 bases stayed unmatched. Germline CDR1 is SQVTM and CDR2 is ANQGSEA. The CDR3 contains 16 residues. The CDR3 protein is CSVEGLAGSSYNEQFF. CDR3 sequence (DNA): TGCAGCGTTGAGGGACTAGCGGGATCCTCCTACAATGAGCAGTTCTTC.

CDR3 region: CAWSVWGPIYF. DNA for the CDR3: TGTGCCTGGAGTGTCTGGGGTCCCATATATTTT. The chain combines TRBV30 with TRBJ1-3, with D hard to call. Germline assignment: CDR1 GTSNPN and CDR2 SVGIG (reference sequence). There are 11 residues in the CDR3. V dropped 0 bases and J dropped 11 bases, with 8 bases sitting between them.

The chain carries TRBV27 and TRBJ1-4, with D possibly TRBD1 on 5 matching bases. The ends were cut back, 1 base at V and 0 bases at J, with 12 bases in the middle. Germline assignment: CDR1 MNHEY and CDR2 SMNVEV (reference sequence). The CDR3 is 17 amino acids. The CDR3 loop reads CASSLWAGGTTNEKLFF. The CDR3 nucleotides are TGTGCCAGCAGTTTATGGGCCGGGGGTACAACTAATGAAAAACTGTTTTTT.

This clone was found once. This chain joins TRBV4-1 and TRBJ1-1; the D is unclear. V was clipped by 0 bases and J by 10 bases, with 12 bases between them. The CDR3 runs 13 residues. Germline V CDR1 and CDR2: MGHRA, YSYEKL. The CDR3 DNA follows: TGCGCCAGCAGCCAAGATCGAGGGTTCCCAGCTTTCTTT. It translates to CASSQDRGFPAFF.

The chain employs TRBV19 and TRBJ2-1; D is possibly TRBD1 (6 bases). The V gene's germline CDR1 is LNHDA and CDR2 SQIVND (reference sequence). Trimming left V 3 bases short and J 0 bases short, with 9 bases between. This CDR3 is 15 amino acids long. Here the CDR3 reads CASSIQGSSYNEQFF. The CDR3 nucleotides read TGTGCCAGTAGTATCCAGGGGAGCTCCTACAATGAGCAGTTCTTC. The full variable domain, completed using reference TRBV19 and TRBJ2-1, is DGGITQSPKYLFRKEGQNVTLSCEQNLNHDAMYWYRQDPGQGLRLIYYSQIVNDFQKGDIAEGYSVSREKKESFPLTVTSAQKNPTAFYLCASSIQGSSYNEQFFGPGTRLTVL.

The chain joins TRBV30 to TRBJ2-6; a possible D gene is TRBD2 (6 bases). CDR1 is GTSNPN and CDR2 is SVGIG in the germline V gene (reference sequence). The CDR3 has 16 amino acids. Trimming removed 4 bases at V and 0 bases at J, with 13 bases between. In nucleotides, the CDR3 is TGTGCCTGGAATGGGGGGTCCCTCTCTGGGGCCAACGTCCTGACTTTC. Amino acids: CAWNGGSLSGANVLTF.

The J gene is TRBJ2-3, the V gene TRBV4-3; D uncertain. The germline V and J ends were trimmed by 1 base and 2 bases, with 16 bases remaining between them. CDR3 size: 17 residues. Germline CDR1 and CDR2: LGHNA and YSLEER. CDR3 loop: CASSQGWTAQYTDTQYF. CDR3 nucleotides: TGCGCCAGCAGCCAAGGATGGACCGCACAATACACAGATACGCAGTATTTT.

The chain uses TRBV30 and TRBJ2-2; TRBD1 or TRBD2 may be the D gene (5 bases each). Trimming took off 3 bases at V and 6 bases at J, with 14 bases between the two ends. Germline-derived CDR1 and CDR2 are GTSNPN and SVGIG (reference sequence). The CDR3 extends over 14 amino acids. The CDR3 spells CAWSEGRKAGELFF. CDR3 bases: TGTGCCTGGAGCGAGGGGCGGAAGGCCGGGGAGCTGTTTTTT.

This chain connects TRBV7-2 to TRBJ2-6; D ambiguous. Between the trimmed V and J ends, which lost 1 base and 3 bases, there was a span of 7 bases. CDR3 length: 15 amino acids. CDR1 is SGHTA, CDR2 FQGNSA, per germline. The CDR3 protein is CASSLDGNGANVLTF. CDR3 coding DNA: TGTGCCAGCAGCTTAGATGGGAATGGGGCCAACGTCCTGACTTTC.

The chain couples TRBV30 to TRBJ1-4; D is unresolved. Germline V gene data show CDR1 as GTSNPN and CDR2 as SVGIG (reference sequence). V lost 3 bases and J lost 5, with 7 bases in between. This CDR3 comprises 12 residues. CDR3 amino acids: CAWSFWNEKLFF. The CDR3 nucleotides are TGTGCCTGGAGCTTCTGGAATGAAAAACTGTTTTTT.

The V and J genes are TRBV29-1 and TRBJ2-7, with 10 bases identical to TRBD1. Germline values: CDR1 SQVTM, CDR2 ANQGSEA. With 1 base clipped from V and 4 bases from J, the junction kept 13 bases outside the gene matches. There are 17 residues in the CDR3. The CDR3 region is CSVEALGADRGRYEQYF. Written as DNA, the CDR3 is TGCAGCGTTGAAGCCCTGGGGGCTGACAGGGGGCGTTACGAGCAGTACTTC.

The chain employs TRBV28 and TRBJ2-1; TRBD1 aligns across 7 bases. Germline V lookup: CDR1 MDHEN, CDR2 SYDVKM. The CDR3 contains 16 residues. V lost 4 bases to trimming and J lost 2 bases; unmatched junction nucleotides: 8. The CDR3 protein is CASSSETGYAYNEQFF. The CDR3 DNA sequence: TGTGCCAGCAGTTCCGAGACAGGGTACGCCTACAATGAGCAGTTCTTC. The whole variable domain, filled in from reference TRBV28 and TRBJ2-1, reads DVKVTQSSRYLVKRTGEKVFLECVQDMDHENMFWYRQDPGLGLRLIYFSYDVKMKEKGDIPEGYSVSREKKERFSLILESASTNQTSMYLCASSSETGYAYNEQFFGPGTRLTVL.

This chain connects TRBV2 to TRBJ2-4; D gene unclear. This CDR3 region has 15 residues. The germline CDR1 and CDR2 sequences are SNHLY and FYNNEI. The germline V and J ends were trimmed by 4 bases and 0 bases, with 10 bases remaining between them. Written as DNA, the CDR3 is TGTGCCAGCAGTGGCCCGCCAAAAGCCAAAAACATTCAGTACTTC. This gives the protein CASSGPPKAKNIQYF.

The J gene is TRBJ2-5, the V gene TRBV27, with 8 bases identical to TRBD1. Trimming at V came to 4 bases and at J to 11 bases, leaving 12 bases not matched to a gene. Germline CDR1 and CDR2: MNHEY and SMNVEV (reference sequence). This CDR3 is built from 14 residues. This chain's CDR3 is CASSSIQGAVWQYF. The CDR3 region has the DNA TGTGCCAGCAGTTCCATTCAGGGGGCAGTTTGGCAGTACTTC.

The rearrangement joins TRBV14 to TRBJ1-1; 8 bases line up with TRBD1. This CDR3 is 14 amino acids long. V gave up 5 bases and J gave up 5 bases; unmatched junction bases: 7. The germline V gene has CDR1 SGHDN and CDR2 FVKESK. CDR3 DNA sequence: TGTGCCAGCAGCTTCGGACAGGGTCGAACTGAAGCTTTCTTT. Protein product: CASSFGQGRTEAFF.

V usage is TRBV19 and J usage is TRBJ2-3; 8 bases match TRBD1. The CDR3 loop spans 15 amino acids. The germline V gene has CDR1 LNHDA and CDR2 SQIVND (reference sequence). J lost 1 base, V lost 6 bases, and 6 bases had no gene match. CDR3 amino acids: CASSGQGIGTDTQYF. The CDR3 bases are TGTGCCAGTAGCGGACAGGGAATCGGCACAGATACGCAGTATTTT.

The chain's CDR3 is CASSLSRGSGGTEAFF. The CDR3 region has the DNA TGTGCCAGCAGTTTGAGCAGGGGCTCCGGGGGGACTGAAGCTTTCTTT. The chain is built from TRBV6-5 and TRBJ1-1; perhaps TRBD1 as D (6 bases). This CDR3 comprises 16 residues. CDR1 is MNHEY, CDR2 SVGAGI, per germline. The V end was cut by 4 bases, the J end by 5 bases, with 20 bases between.

This clone was counted once. The chain has TRBV18 and TRBJ1-1, with 11 bases lining up with TRBD1. Unmatched junction bases numbered 2, after V lost 4 bases and J lost 4 bases. The CDR3 runs to 14 residues. Germline-derived CDR1 and CDR2 are KGHSH and LQKENI. CDR3 loop: CASSLGTGGTEAFF. DNA for the CDR3: TGTGCCAGCTCACTAGGGACAGGGGGCACTGAAGCTTTCTTT.

V is TRBV11-3 and J is TRBJ2-3; 8 positions match TRBD1. V gave up 5 bases and J gave up 2 bases; unmatched junction bases: 6. The V gene's germline CDR1 is SGHNT and CDR2 YENEEA. The CDR3 has 15 amino acids. CDR3 amino acids: CASSAGQAYTDTQYF. The CDR3 DNA reads as TGTGCCAGCAGCGCGGGACAGGCCTACACAGATACGCAGTATTTT.

The chain recombines TRBV5-6 with TRBJ2-2; no clear D gene. The CDR3 contains 14 residues. The germline V and J ends were trimmed by 0 bases and 0 bases, with 3 bases remaining between them. The V gene's germline CDR1 is SGHDT and CDR2 YYEEEE. CDR3 bases: TGTGCCAGCAGCTTGGCCACGAACACCGGGGAGCTGTTTTTT. Amino acids: CASSLATNTGELFF.